A single T cell receptor (beta chain) is shown here with its context. Its antigen specificity is not known. One base away there is no much larger clone; base qualities are not given. These data are taken from a study of T cell responses to AZD1222 COVID-19 vaccine (dated by TCRdb to the early 2020s). Regarding the study in general: Because spike-specific TCR depth and breadth did not differ between the two schedules, AZD1222 recipients who got a second dose at roughly 4 weeks were pooled with those who got a second dose at roughly 12 weeks. A total of just over 230 trial participants underwent TCR sequencing, of whom 207 received two doses of AZD1222 and about 25 received two doses of the MenACWY control vaccine. Trial participants were enrolled by age into subgroups of 18-55, 56-69 and 70-plus years, and roughly 150, 30 and 60 TCR-sequenced participants, respectively, were included in these subgroups.

The intended sense of this specimen's time point label: baseline before first vaccination. Vaccinee samples were obtained from the UK trials COV001 and COV002, which included a single-blind randomized controlled phase 2/3 trial of AZD1222 (ChAdOx1 nCoV-19) in healthy adults. For TCRbeta chain sequencing, PBMC samples were collected from trial participants at day 0 and at day 28 after the second dose. Trimming at the junction amounts to 4 bases on V and 3 bases on J, and the germline ends lie 6 bases apart. Taken from the germline V gene, the CDR1 and CDR2 loops are SNHLY and FYNNEI. The CDR3, cysteine through phenylalanine, is 12 amino acids long. The kept DNA is CDR3 alone, 36 bases in frame from the first base. Summary of the overall study and its limitations: In the small 56-69-year group, the increase in depth fell short of significance, most likely because of low power. Because no day 14 peak-response samples were available, repertoires were characterized only after the peak T cell response. Conclusions about previously exposed vaccinees are limited, since just a handful of AZD1222 recipients were seropositive for SARS-CoV-2 at baseline. CD4 TCRs associated with the vaccine covered the entire spike protein, and the dominant responses were in regions 160-218 and 743-854. Participants were mostly white British, with more females than males. The authors suggested clonal diversity may have been underestimated. Reportedly, almost half of the unique spike-specific TCRs recognized epitopes lying outside the regions that are mutated in the B.1.351 and B.1.1.7 variants. Spike-specific TCR breadth and depth rose significantly after two AZD1222 doses compared with day 0 and with MenACWY recipients.

The CDR3 regions of human TCRbeta chains were analyzed by immunosequencing. Per the authors' processing: Repertoire TCRs were checked for matches against a reference library of SARS-CoV-2-specific TCRs that had been generated using the MIRA antigen-specificity platform. Breadth was defined as the fraction of unique TCRs that were SARS-CoV-2-associated. Depth was defined as the fraction of total T cells that were SARS-CoV-2-associated. Each spike-specific TCR was assigned to its reactive spike region and to a CD4 or CD8 class using the MIRA data. Log10-transformed breadth and depth values were compared by one-way ANOVA with Sidak's multiple comparisons tests. In its TCRdb copy, this immuneACCESS table keeps in-frame sequences only and misses some clones. Where compared with another copy, unresolved V genes explain less than half of these, and the others have no known cause. V and J calls plus clone size are reproduced from that table; the DNA served to infer D and trimming. In all, the sample holds 170,000 or so clones, and less than 95% of those were seen once. Jointly, the top ten make up about 1.6% of the sample.

The material sequenced was peripheral blood, taken on day 0 of AZD1222 vaccination. In this chain, TRBV2 is recombined with TRBJ1-1, with the D gene not confidently named. The receptor comes from an adult in good health. The CDR3 protein is CASSVGYTEAFF. The DNA reads TGTGCCAGCAGTGTGGGTTACACTGAAGCTTTCTTT.